This is a list of T cell receptor beta chains from one sample in a study of PD-1 blockade in classical Hodgkin lymphoma. Profiling relied on immunoSEQ multiplex PCR, and the TCRdb table lists in-frame clones only, not all of them. The sample lists more than 50,000 clones, approximately 92% occurring once. Source: peripheral blood mononuclear cells (PBMCs), taken at baseline. The receptors shown here come from a human donor with classical Hodgkin lymphoma. CDR3s include the opening cysteine and the closing phenylalanine or tryptophan. A D gene is named only where the DNA matches it firmly. Size values are once, few and many counts, or a class for expanded clones, and some rows have none.

>TRBV6-6|NA|TRBJ2-2|NA
CAGMLGQGVTGELFF
TGTGCGGGGATGCTTGGTCAGGGTGTCACCGGGGAGCTGTTTTTT
>TRBV29-1|NA|TRBJ2-3|NA
CSVIRDTQYF
TGCAGCGTTATCCGAGATACGCAGTATTTT
>TRBV30|TRBD1|TRBJ1-5|NA
CAWDRRGGQPQHF
TGTGCCTGGGACCGGAGAGGGGGCCAGCCCCAGCATTTT
>TRBV6-5|NA|TRBJ1-4|NA
CASSPDWAGKLFF
TGTGCCAGCAGTCCGGACTGGGCGGGAAAACTGTTTTTT
>TRBV18|TRBD1|TRBJ2-5|NA
CASSPRQGEETQYF
TGTGCCAGCTCACCAAGGCAGGGGGAGGAGACCCAGTACTTC
>TRBV7-2|NA|TRBJ2-5|NA
CASRTVGVQETQYF
TGTGCCAGCCGAACGGTCGGGGTACAAGAGACCCAGTACTTC
>TRBV9|NA|TRBJ2-7|NA
CASSSPSSYEQYF
TGTGCCAGCAGTTCACCCAGCTCCTACGAGCAGTACTTC
>TRBV19|TRBD2|TRBJ2-1|few
CASLDGRGEQFF
TGTGCCAGTCTCGACGGGAGGGGTGAGCAGTTCTTC
>TRBV27|TRBD1|TRBJ2-7|NA
CASKDRVSYEQYF
TGTGCCAGCAAGGACAGGGTCTCCTACGAGCAGTACTTC
>TRBV5-6|TRBD1|TRBJ1-5|NA
CASSLMGQDVFQPQHF
TGTGCCAGCAGCTTGATGGGACAGGACGTATTTCAGCCCCAGCATTTT
>TRBV30|NA|TRBJ2-2|NA
CAWSVSETGELFF
TGTGCCTGGAGTGTAAGCGAGACCGGGGAGCTGTTTTTT
>TRBV10-3|TRBD1|TRBJ1-2|NA
CAIQSMEQGAGGYTF
TGTGCCATCCAGAGTATGGAACAGGGGGCAGGCGGCTACACCTTC
>TRBV30|NA|TRBJ1-2|NA
CAHGHGGYTF
TGTGCCCACGGACACGGTGGCTACACCTTC
>TRBV5-1|NA|TRBJ2-1|NA
CASSLYSVNNEQFF
TGCGCCAGCAGCTTGTATTCGGTAAACAATGAGCAGTTCTTC
>TRBV25-1|NA|TRBJ1-2|few
CASSESRVATAYGYTF
TGTGCCAGCAGTGAATCCAGGGTGGCTACGGCCTATGGCTACACCTTC
>TRBV6-1|NA|TRBJ1-1|NA
CASSGIPNTEAFF
TGTGCCAGCAGTGGGATACCGAACACTGAAGCTTTCTTT
>TRBV19|NA|TRBJ2-7|NA
CASSTGGHSPYEQYF
TGTGCCAGTAGTACTGGGGGACATTCACCCTACGAGCAGTACTTC
>TRBV27|NA|TRBJ2-2|NA
CASTFRGHENTGELFF
TGTGCCAGCACCTTTCGAGGACACGAGAACACCGGGGAGCTGTTTTTT
>TRBV5-6|NA|TRBJ1-2|few
CASSLAGITGGYTF
TGTGCCAGCAGCTTGGCAGGGATAACGGGGGGCTACACCTTC
>TRBV6-6|NA|TRBJ1-5|once
CASRPDRANQPQHF
TGTGCCAGCAGGCCGGACAGAGCCAATCAGCCCCAGCATTTT
>TRBV6-6|TRBD2|TRBJ2-1|NA
CASSSGLADNEQFF
TGTGCCAGCAGTTCGGGACTAGCGGACAATGAGCAGTTCTTC
>TRBV5-4|TRBD2|TRBJ2-1|NA
CASSPPGLALGNEQFF
TGTGCCAGCAGCCCCCCGGGACTAGCGTTAGGCAATGAGCAGTTCTTC
>TRBV7-9|NA|TRBJ2-5|once
CASSRDLQETQYF
TGTGCCAGCAGCCGGGACCTCCAAGAGACCCAGTACTTC
>TRBV7-2|TRBD2|TRBJ2-3|NA
CASSLIAGGEDTQYF
TGTGCCAGCAGCTTAATAGCGGGGGGGGAAGATACGCAGTATTTT
>TRBV11-3|NA|TRBJ2-7|NA
CASSLGMNYEQYF
TGTGCCAGCAGCTTGGGGATGAATTACGAGCAGTACTTC
>TRBV14|NA|TRBJ1-3|NA
CASSQNRLPNTIYF
TGTGCCAGCAGCCAAAATCGTCTTCCGAACACCATATATTTT
>TRBV30|TRBD1|TRBJ1-3|NA
CAWTQSGQLGNTIYF
TGTGCCTGGACCCAGTCGGGACAGCTTGGAAACACCATATATTTT
>TRBV10-3|TRBD1|TRBJ1-1|few
CAIRALTGVAFF
TGTGCCATCAGAGCGTTGACAGGGGTTGCTTTCTTT
>TRBV5-1|NA|TRBJ1-1|NA
CASSSRPGQTSNTEAFF
TGCGCCAGCAGCTCCCGACCGGGACAAACTTCGAACACTGAAGCTTTCTTT
>TRBV19|NA|TRBJ1-1|NA
CASSIAGGGSKAFF
TGTGCCAGTAGTATAGCCGGTGGCGGATCCAAAGCTTTCTTT
>TRBV6-6|NA|TRBJ1-2|NA
CASSFRRIYGYTF
TGTGCCAGCAGTTTCAGGCGGATTTATGGCTACACCTTC
>TRBV28|NA|TRBJ1-2|NA
CASSNGDYWSNDGYTF
TGTGCCAGCAGCAATGGGGATTATTGGTCCAACGATGGCTACACCTTC
>TRBV7-9|NA|TRBJ1-4|once
CASSLSPRGRVNEKLFF
TGTGCCAGCAGCTTGAGCCCCAGGGGCAGGGTAAACGAAAAACTGTTTTTT
>TRBV10-1|NA|TRBJ2-4|NA
CASSVPQTAAKNIQYF
TGCGCCAGCAGTGTTCCCCAGACCGCTGCCAAAAACATTCAGTACTTC
>TRBV27|NA|TRBJ2-6|NA
CASSWGVRGANVLTF
TGTGCCAGCAGTTGGGGGGTGCGTGGGGCCAACGTCCTGACTTTC
>TRBV2|TRBD1|TRBJ2-5|NA
CASSNRGPPETQYF
TGTGCCAGCAGTAACAGGGGGCCTCCAGAGACCCAGTACTTC
>TRBV5-1|NA|TRBJ1-1|NA
CASSLVGIPEAFF
TGCGCCAGCAGCTTGGTAGGGATACCTGAAGCTTTCTTT
>TRBV4-1|NA|TRBJ2-1|NA
CASSQEGGTQITYNEQFF
TGCGCCAGCAGCCAAGAGGGCGGGACCCAAATCACCTACAATGAGCAGTTCTTC
>TRBV5-8|NA|TRBJ1-5|NA
CASSLGGESYSNQPQHF
TGTGCCAGCAGCTTGGGGGGGGAGTCATATAGCAATCAGCCCCAGCATTTT
>TRBV10-3|NA|TRBJ1-2|NA
CAISESLQGYGYTF
TGTGCCATCAGTGAGTCATTGCAGGGGTATGGCTACACCTTC
>TRBV6-1|NA|TRBJ1-5|NA
CASSEAYSNQPQHF
TGTGCCAGCAGTGAAGCGTATAGCAATCAGCCCCAGCATTTT
>TRBV7-6|TRBD1|TRBJ2-1|NA
CASSLTGENYNEQFF
TGTGCCAGCAGCTTAACAGGGGAGAACTACAATGAGCAGTTCTTC